This TCR beta chain was captured in a study of T-cell reconstitution after alpha-beta-depleted transplantation in children. TCRbeta library construction was performed incorporating unique molecular identifiers. TCRdb reanalysed the PCR reads using MiXCR and keeps one entry per CDR3 protein. The sample carries 500,000 or so distinct CDR3 sequences, around a third recorded once. This sample comprised PBMCs from the stem cell graft donor, obtained from the stem cell graft. This TCR was recovered from a human donor who donated a stem cell graft to a child with aplastic anemia.

Written as DNA, the CDR3 is TGCAGCGTTGGCAGGGGGGAAACCGGGGAGCTGTTTTTT. Amino acid sequence: CSVGRGETGELFF. The J gene is TRBJ2-2, the V gene TRBV29-1, with D tentatively TRBD1 (7 bases). Trimming pared 4 bases from V and 5 bases from J, leaving 11 bases between. Germline V gene sequence: CDR1 SQVTM, CDR2 ANQGSEA. CDR3 size: 13 residues.